This T cell receptor (beta chain) was sequenced for a study of T cells in Graves' hyperthyroidism and ophthalmopathy. Across the study: Initial diagnosis, before any treatment, was when peripheral blood was collected.

V gave up 1 base and J gave up 10 bases, with 17 bases separating them. The CDR3 runs 15 residues. CDR1 SGHTA and CDR2 FQGNSA come from the germline V gene. Amplification of TCR beta CDR3 regions used RNA as the template. Carried out on the TCR CDR3, a first-round RT-PCR used the HTBI primer set. TCRdb recomputed calls from the multiplex PCR reads with MiXCR, one row per CDR3 protein. The sample contains some 560,000 distinct CDR3 sequences, 13% to 15% of which appear only once. The chain joins TRBV7-2 to TRBJ2-1; possible D gene TRBD1, 6 bases. The clonotype was recovered from a woman aged 35 to 49 with Graves' hyperthyroidism. Specimen: blood. This chain's CDR3 is CASSLGGQGSGEQFF. For the CDR3, the DNA is TGTGCCAGCAGCTTAGGGGGTCAGGGGTCAGGAGAGCAGTTCTTC.